Each of the 20 T cell receptor beta chains below was sequenced from the same sample in a study of beta chain features in type 1 diabetes. The investigators reverse transcribed all of the isolated RNA, so they sequenced expressed TCRB transcripts. Repertoires were generated with immunoSEQ multiplex PCR, while TCRdb's copy carries only in-frame clones and drops some. The sample lists approximately 37,000 clones, 45% to 50% occurring once. Sequencing was performed on central memory CD4+ T cells from blood. Receptors originate from a woman aged 18-29 years in good health.

This clone came up a few times. This chain links TRBV5-4 with TRBJ2-5; TRBD1 is a possible D gene (5 bases). The ends were cut back, 1 base at V and 3 bases at J, with 7 bases in the middle. This CDR3 is built from 13 residues. Germline loops: CDR1 SGHNT, CDR2 YYREEE (reference sequence). CDR3 loop: CASSLIREETQYF. The CDR3 coding sequence is TGTGCCAGCAGCTTGATCAGGGAAGAGACCCAGTACTTC.

This clone was seen a handful of times. The V call is TRBV30, the J call TRBJ1-5, with TRBD1 matching over 10 bases. Germline V lookup: CDR1 GTSNPN, CDR2 SVGIG (reference sequence). The CDR3 covers 13 residues. V gave up 5 bases and J gave up 3 bases; unmatched junction bases: 1. The CDR3 DNA is TGTGCCTGGGGACAGGGGGACAATCAGCCCCAGCATTTT. Amino acids: CAWGQGDNQPQHF.

The chain is built from TRBV5-6 and TRBJ2-3; D may be TRBD2 (5 bases). Germline CDR1 and CDR2: SGHDT and YYEEEE. This CDR3 spans 13 amino acids. The ends were cut back, 7 bases at V and 4 bases at J, with 13 bases in the middle. The CDR3 reads CASSNPGSDTQYF. CDR3 DNA: TGTGCCAGCTCCAACCCGGGGTCAGATACGCAGTATTTT.

V usage is TRBV7-9 and J usage is TRBJ1-4; 7 bases are shared with TRBD1. CDR3 length: 15 amino acids. Germline V gene sequence: CDR1 SEHNR, CDR2 FQNEAQ (reference sequence). V lost 0 bases and J lost 8; bases outside the gene matches: 6. In DNA form, the CDR3 reads TGTGCCAGCAGCTTAGCCAGGGGGATAGGAGAAAAACTGTTTTTT. It encodes CASSLARGIGEKLFF.

This rearrangement joins TRBV25-1 to TRBJ2-1; D uncertain. Germline values: CDR1 MGHDK, CDR2 SYGVNS. This CDR3 spans 13 amino acids. V was pared by 4 bases and J by 7 bases, with 11 bases between. The DNA of the CDR3 is TGTGCCAGCAGTGGACAACTGCGTAATGAGCAGTTCTTC. This sequence encodes CASSGQLRNEQFF.

This chain links TRBV9 with TRBJ1-1; tentative D call: TRBD1 (6 bases). This CDR3 has 15 amino acids. CDR1 SGDLS and CDR2 YYNGEE come from the germline V gene. V was pared by 4 bases and J by 1 base, with 14 bases between. CDR3 sequence (DNA): TGTGCCAGCAGCCCGACGGGACACGGGAACACTGAAGCTTTCTTT. It yields the protein CASSPTGHGNTEAFF.

The chain couples TRBV11-3 to TRBJ2-7; D not resolved. In germline, CDR1 is SGHNT, CDR2 YENEEA. The CDR3 sequence is 18 residues long. V lost 0 bases and J 3 bases, leaving 21 bases between the germline ends. The DNA of the CDR3 is TGTGCCAGCAGCTTAGAGCTACCACCCCAACCCCACCTCTACGAGCAGTACTTC. It translates to CASSLELPPQPHLYEQYF.

CDR3 DNA: TGTGCCAGCAGCACACCGGGACAGGGTAATAGGGGCTACACCTTC. Amino acids: CASSTPGQGNRGYTF. The rearrangement links TRBV7-6 to TRBJ1-2; TRBD1 agrees at 9 bases. J lost 8 bases, V lost 5 bases, and 12 bases had no gene match. CDR1 and CDR2 from the germline V gene are SGHVS and FNYEAQ. The CDR3 runs 15 residues.

A word on this clone: Distinct nucleotide sequences in the sample also encode this CDR3. This rearrangement joins TRBV12-5 to TRBJ2-7; 9 bases are shared with TRBD1. The length of the CDR3 is 14 residues. The germline CDR1 and CDR2 sequences are LGHNT and FRNRAP. The V and J ends lost 6 bases and 2 bases, in that order; junction bases with no gene match: 5. This chain's CDR3 is CASGGTGKPYEQYF. DNA of the CDR3: TGTGCTAGTGGAGGGACAGGGAAGCCCTACGAGCAGTACTTC.

This chain joins TRBV5-1 and TRBJ1-2, with TRBD1 identical over 10 bases. Germline V gene data show CDR1 as SGHRS and CDR2 as YFSETQ. With V trimmed by 7 bases and J by 3 bases, 6 bases remained unmatched. The CDR3 runs 14 residues. DNA for the CDR3: TGCGCCAGCCGCACCGGGACAGGGGACTATGGCTACACCTTC. It yields the protein CASRTGTGDYGYTF.

The chain has TRBV19 and TRBJ1-2, with 9 bases identical to TRBD1. The CDR3 sequence is 15 residues long. Germline V gene data show CDR1 as LNHDA and CDR2 as SQIVND (reference sequence). With V trimmed by 7 bases and J by 4 bases, 10 bases remained unmatched. CDR3 nucleotides: TGTGCCAGTACCCTTGAAACAGGGGGCTCCTATGGCTACACCTTC. As protein: CASTLETGGSYGYTF.

The chain couples TRBV6-1 to TRBJ1-5, with TRBD1 matching 7 bases. In germline, CDR1 is MNHNS, CDR2 SASEGT. The length of the CDR3 is 15 residues. J lost 5 bases, V lost 6 bases, and 10 bases had no gene match. The CDR3 region is CASRQQGKGDQPQHF. The CDR3 nucleotides read TGTGCCAGCAGACAACAGGGGAAGGGGGATCAGCCCCAGCATTTT.

The chain combines TRBV4-2 with TRBJ2-1; D is perhaps TRBD2 (7 bases). V was pared by 6 bases and J by 10 bases, with 22 bases between. Germline values: CDR1 LGHNA, CDR2 YNFKEQ. The CDR3 is 15 amino acids. The CDR3 DNA reads TGTGCCAGCAGTCACTTTAAGGGGGGGCCCGGGGAGCAGTTCTTC. Translation: CASSHFKGGPGEQFF.

The J gene is TRBJ2-2, the V gene TRBV29-1; D may be TRBD2 (6 bases). V dropped 4 bases and J dropped 7 bases, with 13 bases sitting between them. The CDR3 length is 13 residues. Germline CDR1 reads SQVTM; CDR2 reads ANQGSEA. The CDR3 here is CSVGGTLGGELFF. The DNA of the CDR3 is TGCAGCGTTGGAGGGACTCTGGGCGGGGAGCTGTTTTTT.

V gene TRBV2 combines with J gene TRBJ2-7; TRBD2 aligns across 10 bases. The trim removed 6 bases at V and 6 bases at J, leaving 11 bases unmatched. Germline lookup yields CDR1 SNHLY and CDR2 FYNNEI. The CDR3 is made up of 15 amino acids. The CDR3 nucleotides are TGTGCCAGCAGGGCGATGAGCGGGGGGGTCGGCGAGCAGTACTTC. Translating gives CASRAMSGGVGEQYF. The variable domain in full, with the rest retrieved from reference TRBV2 and TRBJ2-7, is EPEVTQTPSHQVTQMGQEVILRCVPISNHLYFYWYRQILGQKVEFLVSFYNNEISEKSEIFDDQFSVERPDGSNFTLKIRSTKLEDSAMYFCASRAMSGGVGEQYFGPGTRLTVT.

This rearrangement joins TRBV6-1 to TRBJ1-5, with a tentative D call TRBD1 (6 bases). Germline values: CDR1 MNHNS, CDR2 SASEGT. The CDR3 extends over 15 amino acids. The V gene lost 0 bases and the J gene lost 6 bases, with 12 bases spanning the gap. CDR3 residues: CASSEAQGTGQPQHF. CDR3 nucleotides: TGTGCCAGCAGTGAAGCCCAGGGGACCGGTCAGCCCCAGCATTTT.

The chain joins TRBV9 to TRBJ2-1; tentative D call: TRBD2 (5 bases). The V gene's germline CDR1 is SGDLS and CDR2 YYNGEE. Trimming shortened V by 3 bases and J by 3 bases, and 10 bases separated the two germline ends. The CDR3 sequence is 14 residues long. The CDR3 loop reads CASSASGNYNEQFF. The CDR3 DNA follows: TGTGCCAGCAGCGCCTCGGGGAACTACAATGAGCAGTTCTTC.

Here the CDR3 DNA reads TGTGCCAGCAGCCACCCCGGGACAGGGCGGCTGTTTTTT. This translates into CASSHPGTGRLFF. The chain links TRBV14 to TRBJ2-2; the match to TRBD1 covers 9 bases. The CDR3 is 13 residues long. V was clipped by 3 bases and J by 13 bases; unmatched bases: 6. Germline V CDR1 and CDR2: SGHDN, FVKESK.

The table lists this clone with a few counts. This CDR3 reads CASSDLTGENTEAFF. As DNA, the CDR3 is TGCGCCAGCAGTGACCTTACAGGGGAGAACACTGAAGCTTTCTTT. The gene calls are TRBV10-2 and TRBJ1-1, with 7 bases that match TRBD1. CDR3 length: 15 residues. V dropped 3 bases and J dropped 1; count of bases not matched to a gene: 5. Germline V gene data show CDR1 as WSHSY and CDR2 as SAAADI.

The table lists this clone with a few counts. This chain links TRBV6-1 with TRBJ2-3; a weak D match, TRBD1 (5 bases). The CDR3 is made up of 12 amino acids. V lost 2 bases and J 9 bases, leaving 9 bases between the germline ends. Germline values: CDR1 MNHNS, CDR2 SASEGT. CDR3 nucleotides: TGTGCCAGCAGTGAAAGGAAGGGGACGCAGTATTTT. Its translation is CASSERKGTQYF.